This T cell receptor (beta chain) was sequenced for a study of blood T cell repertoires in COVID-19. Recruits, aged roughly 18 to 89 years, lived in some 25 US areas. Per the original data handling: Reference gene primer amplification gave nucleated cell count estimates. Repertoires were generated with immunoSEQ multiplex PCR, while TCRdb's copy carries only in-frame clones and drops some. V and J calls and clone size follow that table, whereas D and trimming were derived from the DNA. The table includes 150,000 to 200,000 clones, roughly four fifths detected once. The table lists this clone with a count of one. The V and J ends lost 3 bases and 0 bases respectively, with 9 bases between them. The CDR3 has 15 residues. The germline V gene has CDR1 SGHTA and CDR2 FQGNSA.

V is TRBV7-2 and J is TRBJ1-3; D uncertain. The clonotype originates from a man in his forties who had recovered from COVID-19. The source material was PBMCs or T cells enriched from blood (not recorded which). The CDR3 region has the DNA TGTGCCAGCAGCTTGTCAGTCCTCTCTGGAAACACCATATATTTT. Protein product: CASSLSVLSGNTIYF.